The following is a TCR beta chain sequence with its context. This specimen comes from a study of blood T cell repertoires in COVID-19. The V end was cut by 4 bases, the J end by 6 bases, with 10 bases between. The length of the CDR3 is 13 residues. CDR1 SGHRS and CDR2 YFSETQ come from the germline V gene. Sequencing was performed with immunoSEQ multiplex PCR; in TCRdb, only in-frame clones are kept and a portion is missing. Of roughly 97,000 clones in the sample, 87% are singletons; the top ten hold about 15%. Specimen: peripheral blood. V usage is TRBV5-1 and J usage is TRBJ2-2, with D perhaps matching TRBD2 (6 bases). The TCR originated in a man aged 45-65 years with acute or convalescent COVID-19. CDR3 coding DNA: TGCGCCAGCAGCACGGGAGTTTCCGGGGAGCTGTTTTTT. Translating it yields CASSTGVSGELFF.